Below, 32 T cell receptor beta chains from the same sample are listed, as sequenced in a study of cytomegalovirus exposure and HLA in healthy donors. This PCR relied on a set of 60 Vbeta primers and 13 Jbeta primers. The assay was immunoSEQ multiplex PCR, and TCRdb's table has in-frame clones only and misses some. This table has about 130,000 clones, roughly 78% appearing once. The material sequenced was PBMCs. Every receptor here comes from a man between 40 and 49 years old in good health and CMV-seronegative.

This CDR3 is CASALEADGELFF. CDR3 DNA sequence: TGTGCCAGCGCTCTTGAGGCGGACGGGGAGCTGTTTTTT. This chain joins TRBV19 and TRBJ2-2; D is ambiguous. The germline CDR1 and CDR2 sequences are LNHDA and SQIVND (reference sequence). The V end was cut by 9 bases, the J end by 7 bases, with 15 bases between. CDR3 length: 13 amino acids.

This chain joins TRBV5-1 and TRBJ2-1; the D gene is possibly TRBD1 (5 bases). Germline CDR1 is SGHRS and CDR2 is YFSETQ. The CDR3 has 15 residues. V lost 7 bases and J lost 0, with 14 bases in between. The CDR3 loop reads CASSQQASSYNEQFF. The CDR3 coding sequence is TGCGCCAGCTCCCAACAGGCGAGCTCCTACAATGAGCAGTTCTTC.

The V call is TRBV19, the J call TRBJ2-2; 8 nucleotides line up with TRBD1. Germline-derived CDR1 and CDR2 are LNHDA and SQIVND (reference sequence). The CDR3 spans 16 residues. V was pared by 1 base and J by 1 base, with 2 bases of the junction left unmatched. The CDR3 sequence is CASSIGGTGNTGELFF. Written as DNA, the CDR3 is TGTGCCAGTAGTATAGGCGGGACAGGGAACACCGGGGAGCTGTTTTTT.

The chain is built from TRBV5-6 and TRBJ2-2; 8 bases line up with TRBD2. V was clipped by 4 bases and J by 4 bases; unmatched bases: 9. Per the germline V gene, CDR1 is SGHDT and CDR2 is YYEEEE. This CDR3 is 16 amino acids long. CDR3 coding DNA: TGTGCCAGCAGCGCACCGGGACTAGTCGGCACCGGGGAGCTGTTTTTT. The encoded protein is CASSAPGLVGTGELFF.

The chain carries TRBV2 and TRBJ1-5, with 11 nucleotides matching TRBD1. V lost 8 bases, J lost 2 bases, and 11 bases stayed unmatched. Germline CDR1 is SNHLY and CDR2 is FYNNEI. The CDR3 is 17 residues long. The CDR3 is CASDGQGASVGNQPQHF. In DNA, the CDR3 is TGTGCCAGCGATGGACAGGGGGCCTCGGTGGGCAATCAGCCCCAGCATTTT. Full variable domain (missing parts from reference TRBV2 and TRBJ1-5): EPEVTQTPSHQVTQMGQEVILRCVPISNHLYFYWYRQILGQKVEFLVSFYNNEISEKSEIFDDQFSVERPDGSNFTLKIRSTKLEDSAMYFCASDGQGASVGNQPQHFGDGTRLSIL.

V usage is TRBV6-1 and J usage is TRBJ2-2, with 7 bases fitting TRBD2. Per the germline V gene, CDR1 is MNHNS and CDR2 is SASEGT. CDR3 length: 15 amino acids. With V trimmed by 7 bases and J by 1 base, 6 bases remained unmatched. The CDR3 protein is CASKPTSRNTGELFF. The CDR3 DNA reads TGTGCCAGCAAACCGACTAGCCGGAACACCGGGGAGCTGTTTTTT.

The V gene is TRBV6-6, the J gene TRBJ1-5, with TRBD1 matching 7 bases. With 2 bases clipped from V and 2 bases from J, the junction kept 3 bases outside the gene matches. This CDR3 has 15 amino acids. The germline V gene encodes CDR1 MNHNY and CDR2 SVGAGI (reference sequence). CDR3 sequence (DNA): TGTGCCAGCAGTTACCAGGGGGTAGGCAATCAGCCCCAGCATTTT. Translated: CASSYQGVGNQPQHF.

J is TRBJ1-5 and V is TRBV6-6, with 7 nucleotides matching TRBD1. The J segment lost 4 bases and the V segment lost 6 bases, leaving 6 bases of the junction unmatched. The CDR3 contains 14 residues. CDR1 and CDR2 (germline): MNHNY, SVGAGI (reference sequence). As DNA, the CDR3 is TGTGCCAGCAGCGAAGGGACAGCTAATCAGCCCCAGCATTTT. Amino acids: CASSEGTANQPQHF.

The V call is TRBV7-6, the J call TRBJ2-5; D is possibly TRBD1 (7 bases). Trimming removed 5 bases at V and 9 bases at J, with 16 bases between. Germline-derived CDR1 and CDR2 are SGHVS and FNYEAQ. CDR3 length: 13 residues. CDR3 protein: CASSDRSRGAQYF. The CDR3 nucleotides are TGTGCCAGCAGCGACAGGTCCAGGGGGGCCCAGTACTTC.

This clone was seen a single time. J is TRBJ2-1 and V is TRBV10-3; weak D call: TRBD2 (6 bases). The CDR3 is 16 residues long. CDR1 ENHRY and CDR2 SYGVKD come from the germline V gene. V was trimmed by 2 bases and J by 0 bases, leaving 11 bases between them. The chain's CDR3 is CAISELASSSYNEQFF. DNA of the CDR3: TGTGCCATCAGTGAGCTAGCGTCAAGCTCCTACAATGAGCAGTTCTTC.

The chain carries TRBV6-6 and TRBJ1-1; possibly TRBD1 for D (6 bases). The V and J ends lost 4 bases and 5 bases respectively, with 14 bases between them. Germline V gene data show CDR1 as MNHNY and CDR2 as SVGAGI (reference sequence). The CDR3 spans 14 residues. CDR3 amino acids: CASSSRRDTTEAFF. Written as DNA, the CDR3 is TGTGCCAGCAGTTCCCGCCGGGACACTACTGAAGCTTTCTTT.

V and J are TRBV29-1 and TRBJ1-2; 11 positions agree with TRBD1. The V gene's germline CDR1 is SQVTM and CDR2 ANQGSEA. The length of the CDR3 is 13 residues. V was pared by 6 bases and J by 4 bases, with 4 bases of the junction left unmatched. CDR3 protein: CSVRDRGFYGYTF. Here the CDR3 DNA reads TGCAGCGTACGGGACAGGGGGTTCTATGGCTACACCTTC.

V usage is TRBV6-5 and J usage is TRBJ1-2; 9 nucleotides align to TRBD1. This CDR3 has 14 residues. Germline lookup yields CDR1 MNHEY and CDR2 SVGAGI. Trimming took 6 bases from V and 4 from J; bases not matched to a gene: 6. The CDR3: CASSPQGAGYGYTF. The CDR3 bases are TGTGCCAGCAGCCCACAGGGGGCTGGCTATGGCTACACCTTC.

This clone was seen more than once but under ten times. This chain connects TRBV7-6 to TRBJ1-3, with D possibly TRBD1 on 5 matching bases. This CDR3 spans 18 amino acids. CDR1 is SGHVS, CDR2 FNYEAQ, per germline. V shed 4 bases and J shed 1 base, with 20 bases lying between them. CDR3: CASSSPPGGVRSGNTIYF. CDR3 sequence (DNA): TGTGCCAGCAGCTCTCCCCCCGGAGGGGTAAGGTCTGGAAACACCATATATTTT. The entire variable domain, with the rest obtained from reference TRBV7-6 and TRBJ1-3, is as follows: GAGVSQSPRYKVTKRGQDVALRCDPISGHVSLYWYRQALGQGPEFLTYFNYEAQQDKSGLPNDRFSAERPEGSISTLTIQRTEQRDSAMYRCASSSPPGGVRSGNTIYFGEGSWLTVV.

In nucleotides, the CDR3 is TGTGCCAGCAGACGACAGGGGAAGTCCCCTGGGGCCAACGTCCTGACTTTC. Amino acids: CASRRQGKSPGANVLTF. The J gene is TRBJ2-6, the V gene TRBV28; 8 nucleotides line up with TRBD1. The CDR3 covers 17 residues. With V trimmed by 6 bases and J by 2 bases, 9 bases remained unmatched. The germline V gene has CDR1 MDHEN and CDR2 SYDVKM. The entire variable domain, with the rest obtained from reference TRBV28 and TRBJ2-6, is as follows: DVKVTQSSRYLVKRTGEKVFLECVQDMDHENMFWYRQDPGLGLRLIYFSYDVKMKEKGDIPEGYSVSREKKERFSLILESASTNQTSMYLCASRRQGKSPGANVLTFGAGSRLTVL.

J is TRBJ2-7 and V is TRBV29-1; 7 nucleotides align to TRBD1. The germline V gene encodes CDR1 SQVTM and CDR2 ANQGSEA. Trimming at V came to 7 bases and at J to 3 bases, leaving 6 bases not matched to a gene. The CDR3 covers 12 residues. This chain's CDR3 is CSATGQLYEQYF. The CDR3 DNA reads TGCAGCGCAACGGGACAGCTCTACGAGCAGTACTTC.

The genes are TRBV7-2 and TRBJ2-1; 8 bases fit TRBD2. V was pared by 3 bases and J by 10 bases, with 5 bases of the junction left unmatched. CDR1 is SGHTA, CDR2 FQGNSA, per germline. The CDR3 spans 13 residues. This chain's CDR3 is CASSLAGGSEQFF. CDR3 DNA: TGTGCCAGCAGCTTGGCGGGAGGTTCGGAGCAGTTCTTC.

The rearrangement joins TRBV5-1 to TRBJ2-7; 8 bases line up with TRBD2. Trimming took 4 bases from V and 2 from J; bases not matched to a gene: 8. This CDR3 has 15 amino acids. CDR1 SGHRS and CDR2 YFSETQ come from the germline V gene. The CDR3 here is CASSPRGGPAYEQYF. DNA for the CDR3: TGCGCCAGCAGCCCCCGGGGGGGGCCTGCCTACGAGCAGTACTTC.

This clone was observed a handful of times. This chain uses TRBV30 with TRBJ1-2; tentatively, D is TRBD1 (5 bases). The germline V and J ends were trimmed by 0 bases and 3 bases, with 5 bases remaining between them. The germline V gene has CDR1 GTSNPN and CDR2 SVGIG (reference sequence). The CDR3 runs 12 residues. CDR3 nucleotides: TGTGCCTGGAGTGTACAGGACTATGGCTACACCTTC. It encodes CAWSVQDYGYTF.

The chain recombines TRBV11-2 with TRBJ2-7; 9 bases match TRBD1. CDR1 is SGHAT, CDR2 FQNNGV, per germline. This CDR3 spans 15 amino acids. Losses at the gene ends were 3 bases for V and 3 bases for J; bases not matched to a gene: 6. As DNA, the CDR3 is TGTGCCAGCAGCTTGGCCGGGACAGGGAGCTACGAGCAGTACTTC. Its protein product is CASSLAGTGSYEQYF.

The CDR3 protein is CASSLDLSGTGAYF. Written as DNA, the CDR3 is TGCGCCAGCAGCTTGGACCTATCCGGGACAGGGGCCTACTTC. The V and J genes are TRBV5-1 and TRBJ2-7; 10 nucleotides agree with TRBD1. Looked up from germline, CDR1 is SGHRS and CDR2 is YFSETQ. V lost 0 bases, J lost 13 bases, and 10 bases stayed unmatched. The CDR3 is made up of 14 amino acids. Full variable domain (rest looked up from reference TRBV5-1 and TRBJ2-7): KAGVTQTPRYLIKTRGQQVTLSCSPISGHRSVSWYQQTPGQGLQFLFEYFSETQRNKGNFPGRFSGRQFSNSRSEMNVSTLELGDSALYLCASSLDLSGTGAYFGPGTRLTVT.

As for this clone: This CDR3 fails to terminate in the conserved phenylalanine or tryptophan, so it likely reflects a read error. V is TRBV7-9 and J is TRBJ1-2; D not certain. Germline values: CDR1 SEHNR, CDR2 FQNEAQ (reference sequence). The CDR3 contains 15 residues. V was shortened by 1 base and J by 2 bases, with 11 bases between the two germline ends. CDR3 sequence: CASSLVGEENYGYTV. The CDR3 DNA is TGTGCCAGCAGCTTAGTCGGGGAAGAAAACTATGGCTACACCGTC.

The rearrangement uses TRBV6-5 and TRBJ2-5; 8 nucleotides line up with TRBD1. The DNA end lines up better with TRBJ2-7; the J call may be wrong. From germline, CDR1 is MNHEY and CDR2 SVGAGI. This CDR3 has 13 residues. The DNA of the CDR3 is TGTGCCAGCGGGAGACAGGGGTCCTACGAGCAGTACTTC. It translates to CASGRQGSYEQYF.

This chain uses TRBV5-1 with TRBJ2-3, with 11 bases aligning to TRBD1. V gave up 4 bases and J gave up 4 bases; unmatched junction bases: 11. The CDR3 length is 17 residues. Germline CDR1 is SGHRS and CDR2 is YFSETQ. The CDR3: CASSPSWTGGMADTQYF. The CDR3 nucleotides read TGCGCCAGCAGCCCCAGCTGGACAGGGGGCATGGCAGATACGCAGTATTTT.

V usage is TRBV30 and J usage is TRBJ2-5; 9 nucleotides align to TRBD1. This CDR3 is 15 amino acids long. Germline V gives CDR1 GTSNPN, CDR2 SVGIG (reference sequence). V lost 0 bases, J lost 2 bases, and 4 bases stayed unmatched. The CDR3 DNA sequence: TGTGCCTGGAGTGTACGTGGACAGGGGCAAGAGACCCAGTACTTC. Translation gives CAWSVRGQGQETQYF.

This chain uses TRBV6-5 with TRBJ1-4; D gene unclear. CDR1 and CDR2 from the germline V gene are MNHEY and SVGAGI. This CDR3 comprises 15 residues. Trimming shortened V by 1 base and J by 11 bases, and 17 bases separated the two germline ends. The CDR3: CASSYLPDQSGKLFF. The CDR3 DNA sequence: TGTGCCAGCAGTTACTTGCCAGACCAATCGGGGAAACTGTTTTTT.

This clone is a singleton in its sample. J is TRBJ2-5 and V is TRBV14; D possibly corresponds to TRBD2 (6 bases). The germline gives CDR1 SGHDN, CDR2 FVKESK. V was pared by 2 bases and J by 2 bases, with 21 bases between. The CDR3 has 18 residues. The CDR3 sequence is CASSQRRGLMWSQETQYF. The CDR3 region has the DNA TGTGCCAGCAGCCAACGGAGGGGCCTAATGTGGTCACAAGAGACCCAGTACTTC. The full variable domain, with the rest looked up from reference TRBV14 and TRBJ2-5, is EAGVTQFPSHSVIEKGQTVTLRCDPISGHDNLYWYRRVMGKEIKFLLHFVKESKQDESGMPNNRFLAERTGGTYSTLKVQPAELEDSGVYFCASSQRRGLMWSQETQYFGPGTRLLVL.

The V gene is TRBV29-1, the J gene TRBJ2-1; D remains ambiguous. The CDR3 sequence is 14 residues long. Per the germline V gene, CDR1 is SQVTM and CDR2 is ANQGSEA. Trimming removed 0 bases at V and 4 bases at J, with 10 bases between. CDR3 sequence (DNA): TGCAGCGTTGAAGATCGCGGCACTTACAATGAGCAGTTCTTC. It is translated as CSVEDRGTYNEQFF.

This chain joins TRBV29-1 and TRBJ2-3; TRBD2 matches at 10 bases. V lost 4 bases, J lost 3 bases, and 7 bases stayed unmatched. The germline V gene has CDR1 SQVTM and CDR2 ANQGSEA. CDR3 length: 15 residues. The CDR3 sequence: CSVVPSAGGTDTQYF. Written as DNA, the CDR3 is TGCAGCGTTGTCCCCTCAGCGGGGGGGACAGATACGCAGTATTTT.

This clone was detected a few times. CDR3 coding DNA: TGTGCCAGCAGTGAAAGTAGGGGCCGGCAGCCCCAGCATTTT. Protein sequence: CASSESRGRQPQHF. The rearrangement uses TRBV6-1 and TRBJ1-5; D might be TRBD1 (5 bases). V lost 2 bases to trimming and J lost 7 bases, with 12 bases between them. The V gene's germline CDR1 is MNHNS and CDR2 SASEGT. The CDR3 has 14 amino acids.

This chain joins TRBV27 and TRBJ1-2; D ambiguous. CDR3 length: 14 amino acids. V lost 7 bases and J 2 bases, leaving 14 bases between the germline ends. Germline V lookup: CDR1 MNHEY, CDR2 SMNVEV (reference sequence). The CDR3: CASTVGGFNYGYTF. CDR3 DNA sequence: TGTGCCAGCACTGTGGGAGGGTTCAACTATGGCTACACCTTC.

This chain links TRBV10-3 with TRBJ2-2; tentative D call: TRBD1 (5 bases). This CDR3 has 12 residues. CDR1 is ENHRY and CDR2 is SYGVKD in the germline V gene. V lost 6 bases and J 6 bases, leaving 8 bases between the germline ends. The CDR3 nucleotides read TGTGCCATCAGGGACATACCCGGGGAGCTGTTTTTT. It encodes CAIRDIPGELFF.